Below, 28 T cell receptor beta chains from the same sample are listed, as sequenced in a study of identical twins. TCRdb called the 5' RACE reads again in MiXCR, with one record for every CDR3 protein. The repertoire has about 240,000 distinct CDR3 sequences, roughly a tenth of them found once; the top ten carry approximately 9.1%. The sample was memory T cells sorted from blood. The receptors here all came from a man aged 50 to 59 in good health.

This clonotype was seen at least ten times. The V call is TRBV7-2, the J call TRBJ2-4; D remains unclear. Germline CDR1 and CDR2: SGHTA and FQGNSA. V gave up 2 bases and J gave up 5 bases, with 7 bases separating them. The CDR3 is 13 residues long. CDR3 protein: CASSLSRENIQYF. The CDR3 nucleotides are TGTGCCAGCAGCTTAAGTAGGGAAAACATTCAGTACTTC.

This clonotype came up many times. The V call is TRBV7-2, the J call TRBJ2-1, with no clear D. The CDR3 extends over 14 amino acids. The germline V gene encodes CDR1 SGHTA and CDR2 FQGNSA. V was trimmed by 5 bases and J by 3 bases, leaving 11 bases between them. In DNA form, the CDR3 reads TGTGCCAGCAGCGACGGTGGGCTCTACAATGAGCAGTTCTTC. This translates into CASSDGGLYNEQFF.

This clonotype has a count of ten or more. The chain carries TRBV6-2 or TRBV6-3 and TRBJ1-5; tentative D call: TRBD1 (5 bases). Germline loops: CDR1 MNHEY, CDR2 SVGEGT. CDR3 length: 13 amino acids. The V and J ends lost 4 bases and 7 bases respectively, with 11 bases between them. The CDR3 DNA sequence: TGTGCCAGCAGTTTGGGGGGACGGCAGCCCCAGCATTTT. Translated, it gives CASSLGGRQPQHF.

This clonotype was counted at least ten times. The CDR3 coding sequence is TGTGCCAGCAGACCAACAGGGGACACTGAAGCTTTCTTT. This sequence encodes CASRPTGDTEAFF. The rearrangement uses TRBV12-3 or TRBV12-4 and TRBJ1-1; 7 bases are shared with TRBD1. The trim removed 6 bases at V and 3 bases at J, leaving 4 bases unmatched. The CDR3 is made up of 13 amino acids.

This clonotype was counted a few times. V and J are TRBV12-3 or TRBV12-4 and TRBJ2-4; D is ambiguous. V shed 3 bases and J shed 7 bases, with 16 bases lying between them. CDR3 length equals 15 residues. Here the CDR3 reads CASSFRLRDTNIQYF. CDR3 bases: TGTGCCAGCAGTTTTCGCCTCCGAGATACGAACATTCAGTACTTC.

The rearrangement joins TRBV12-3 or TRBV12-4 to TRBJ1-2, with 7 bases fitting TRBD1. J was trimmed by 4 bases and V by 3 bases; bases with no gene match: 2. The CDR3 loop spans 13 amino acids. This CDR3 is CASSFDRAYGYTF. DNA of the CDR3: TGTGCCAGCAGTTTCGACAGGGCCTATGGCTACACCTTC.

This chain joins TRBV30 and TRBJ1-2; 8 bases are a match to TRBD1. CDR3 size: 15 residues. The trim removed 0 bases at V and 4 bases at J, leaving 7 bases unmatched. Germline CDR1 GTSNPN, CDR2 SVGIG (reference sequence). The CDR3 is CAWSVRDRHRYGYTF. The CDR3 DNA is TGTGCCTGGAGTGTGCGGGACAGGCATCGCTATGGCTACACCTTC.

This clonotype was detected a few times. V usage is TRBV21-1 and J usage is TRBJ2-3; the table's D gene call, TRBD2, was not cross checked with the DNA. TRBV21-1 constitutes a pseudogene. The CDR3 totals 17 residues. The DNA for the CDR3 is TGTGCCAGCAGCAATTGGCCCAGCGGATTTCGCACAGATACGCAGTATTTT. Its translation: CASSNWPSGFRTDTQYF.

This clonotype was picked up many times. The CDR3 coding sequence is TGTGCCAGCAGCAGCGGACAGGGTGTCTTTGATGAGCAGTTCTTC. This gives the protein CASSSGQGVFDEQFF. The V call is TRBV6-2 or TRBV6-3, the J call TRBJ2-1, with 8 bases matching TRBD1. This CDR3 has 15 amino acids. Looked up from germline, CDR1 is MNHEY and CDR2 is SVGEGT. Losses at the gene ends were 6 bases for V and 8 bases for J; bases not matched to a gene: 12.

Only a few counts were recorded for this clonotype. The chain combines TRBV4-1 with TRBJ1-1; unclear D gene. CDR1 is MGHRA, CDR2 YSYEKL, per germline. V dropped 1 base and J dropped 5 bases, with 14 bases sitting between them. CDR3 length: 15 amino acids. The DNA of the CDR3 is TGCGCCAGCAGCCAAGTAGGGAAGGGTTTGACTGAAGCTTTCTTT. It codes for CASSQVGKGLTEAFF.

In its sample, this clonotype was seen many times. The chain combines TRBV27 with TRBJ2-1, with D perhaps assigned TRBD1 or TRBD2 (5 bases each). V was cut by 3 bases and J by 6 bases, with 12 bases left in between. The CDR3 sequence is 14 residues long. Germline V gene lookup returns CDR1 MNHEY and CDR2 SMNVEV (reference sequence). The CDR3 loop reads CASSFGTAANEQFF. CDR3 sequence (DNA): TGTGCCAGCAGTTTCGGGACCGCAGCCAATGAGCAGTTCTTC.

In this sample, this clonotype turned up many times. The CDR3 nucleotides are TGCGCCAGCAGCCCGATTGGAAAGGGTCGTGGAACGAACTATGGCTACACCTTC. It yields the protein CASSPIGKGRGTNYGYTF. V and J are TRBV4-1 and TRBJ1-2; no reliable D call. Germline lookup yields CDR1 MGHRA and CDR2 YSYEKL. Trimming shortened V by 4 bases and J by 2 bases, and 23 bases separated the two germline ends. The CDR3 consists of 18 residues.

This clonotype was picked up a small number of times. The V call is TRBV9, the J call TRBJ2-2; D may be TRBD2 (5 bases). V lost 9 bases, J lost 0 bases, and 12 bases lay in between. The CDR3 sequence is 14 residues long. CDR1 and CDR2 from the germline V gene are SGDLS and YYNGEE. The CDR3 region is CATKADPNTGELFF. The CDR3 coding sequence is TGTGCCACTAAAGCGGACCCGAACACCGGGGAGCTGTTTTTT.

This chain links TRBV7-9 with TRBJ2-1; 8 bases fit TRBD1. With V trimmed by 5 bases and J by 6 bases, 6 bases remained unmatched. The CDR3 runs 14 residues. CDR1 and CDR2 (germline): SEHNR, FQNEAQ (reference sequence). The CDR3 sequence: CASSQSGTGNEQFF. The CDR3 coding sequence is TGTGCCAGCAGCCAATCCGGGACAGGCAATGAGCAGTTCTTC.

The chain has TRBV2 and TRBJ2-5; 9 positions match TRBD2. Germline V gene lookup returns CDR1 SNHLY and CDR2 FYNNEI. CDR3 length: 15 residues. Trimming removed 8 bases from V and 2 bases from J; junction bases left unmatched: 9. CDR3 in DNA: TGTGCCAGCGGACCGGGACTAGCAGGGCAAGAGACCCAGTACTTC. It translates to CASGPGLAGQETQYF.

The V and J genes are TRBV28 and TRBJ1-1; possibly TRBD1 for D (5 bases). Per the germline V gene, CDR1 is MDHEN and CDR2 is SYDVKM. With 6 bases removed from V and 2 bases from J, the gap between germline ends came to 31 bases. This CDR3 region has 20 residues. Here the CDR3 DNA reads TGTGCCAGCAGCCTTCAATATTTCCCCTGGGACGCGCAGAAAAACACTGAAGCTTTCTTT. It is translated as CASSLQYFPWDAQKNTEAFF. Full variable domain (rest looked up from reference TRBV28 and TRBJ1-1): DVKVTQSSRYLVKRTGEKVFLECVQDMDHENMFWYRQDPGLGLRLIYFSYDVKMKEKGDIPEGYSVSREKKERFSLILESASTNQTSMYLCASSLQYFPWDAQKNTEAFFGQGTRLTVV.

The V gene is TRBV5-1, the J gene TRBJ2-4, with TRBD1 matching 8 bases. V lost 3 bases, J lost 7 bases, and 3 bases stayed unmatched. The germline CDR1 and CDR2 sequences are SGHRS and YFSETQ. The CDR3 is made up of 13 amino acids. The CDR3 loop reads CASSYGTGNIQYF. The CDR3 DNA sequence: TGCGCCAGCAGCTATGGGACAGGCAACATTCAGTACTTC.

This clonotype was seen ten or more times. This rearrangement joins TRBV27 to TRBJ2-6; D is unresolved. V lost 3 bases to trimming and J lost 0 bases, with 12 bases between them. The germline V gene encodes CDR1 MNHEY and CDR2 SMNVEV (reference sequence). The CDR3 length is 17 residues. CDR3: CASSFAPMGSGANVLTF. The CDR3 coding sequence is TGTGCCAGCAGTTTTGCCCCTATGGGCTCTGGGGCCAACGTCCTGACTTTC. Supplemented by reference TRBV27 and TRBJ2-6, the full variable domain reads EAQVTQNPRYLITVTGKKLTVTCSQNMNHEYMSWYRQDPGLGLRQIYYSMNVEVTDKGDVPEGYKVSRKEKRNFPLILESPSPNQTSLYFCASSFAPMGSGANVLTFGAGSRLTVL.

This clonotype was seen only once. Since a much larger clone is just one base distant, this may be a read error. The chain couples TRBV6-4 to TRBJ1-1; 7 positions match TRBD1. Germline CDR1 reads MRHNA; CDR2 reads SNTAGT. The CDR3 is 13 residues long. V lost 5 bases to trimming and J lost 6 bases; unmatched junction nucleotides: 6. DNA of the CDR3: TGTGCCAGCAGTTCCGACAGGGACTCTGAAGCTTTCTTT. Encoded protein: CASSSDRDSEAFF.

This clonotype was observed a few times. The chain recombines TRBV20-1 with TRBJ2-3; TRBD1 matches at 10 bases. The germline CDR1 and CDR2 sequences are DFQATT and SNEGSKA (reference sequence). This CDR3 has 14 residues. The trim removed 5 bases at V and 1 base at J, leaving 3 bases unmatched. The CDR3 region has the DNA TGCAGTGCTTTCGGGACAGGGGGCACAGATACGCAGTATTTT. It is translated as CSAFGTGGTDTQYF.

This clonotype was counted between two and nine times. With a much larger clone just one base away, this may be a read error. The chain is built from TRBV7-2 and TRBJ2-1; 13 bases map to TRBD2. The V gene end was trimmed by 3 bases and the J gene end by 5 bases; junction bases not matched to a gene: 1. From germline, CDR1 is SGHTA and CDR2 FQGNSA. This CDR3 region has 15 residues. The CDR3 is CASSLTSGRHNEQFF. CDR3 nucleotide sequence: TGTGCCAGCAGCTTGACTAGCGGGAGGCACAATGAGCAGTTCTTC. The variable domain in full, completed from reference TRBV7-2 and TRBJ2-1, reads GAGVSQSPSNKVTEKGKDVELRCDPISGHTALYWYRQSLGQGLEFLIYFQGNSAPDKSGLPSDRFSAERTGGSVSTLTIQRTQQEDSAVYLCASSLTSGRHNEQFFGPGTRLTVL.

The genes are TRBV15 and TRBJ1-5; D is perhaps TRBD1 (5 bases). This CDR3 region has 14 residues. The germline V and J ends were trimmed by 3 bases and 6 bases, with 12 bases remaining between them. The germline CDR1 and CDR2 sequences are LNHNV and YYDKDF (reference sequence). CDR3 in DNA: TGTGCCACCAGCAGCCGGGACTTGGGTCAGCCCCAGCATTTT. Amino acids: CATSSRDLGQPQHF.

To note about this clonotype: This may stem from a read error, because a much larger clone lies one nucleotide away. The V gene is TRBV11-2, the J gene TRBJ2-2, with D tentatively TRBD1 or TRBD2 (5 bases each). V was shortened by 4 bases and J by 3 bases, with 9 bases between the two germline ends. The CDR3 is 14 residues long. CDR1 is SGHAT and CDR2 is FQNNGV in the germline V gene. CDR3 nucleotides: TGTGCCAGCAGCTGGGGACGATACACCGGGGAGCTGTTTTTT. Protein sequence: CASSWGRYTGELFF.

CDR3 bases: TGCAGTGCCGCCCGCGGGAGGGCCAGTTACGAGCAGTACTTC. Translating gives CSAARGRASYEQYF. The chain has TRBV20-1 and TRBJ2-7, with TRBD2 matching over 9 bases. The CDR3 extends over 14 amino acids. Looked up from germline, CDR1 is DFQATT and CDR2 is SNEGSKA (reference sequence). V shed 6 bases and J 4 bases; nucleotides not matched to a gene: 10.

This clonotype showed up just a few times. The V gene is TRBV9, the J gene TRBJ2-1; the D gene is possibly TRBD2 (5 bases). The CDR3 runs to 15 residues. V was pared by 3 bases and J by 0 bases, with 10 bases between. The germline gives CDR1 SGDLS, CDR2 YYNGEE. The CDR3 DNA is TGTGCCAGCAGCGAGGACTCCAGCTCCTACAATGAGCAGTTCTTC. It is translated as CASSEDSSSYNEQFF. The full variable domain, completed using reference TRBV9 and TRBJ2-1, is DSGVTQTPKHLITATGQRVTLRCSPRSGDLSVYWYQQSLDQGLQFLIQYYNGEERAKGNILERFSAQQFPDLHSELNLSSLELGDSALYFCASSEDSSSYNEQFFGPGTRLTVL.

This clonotype has a count of ten or more. The chain is built from TRBV28 and TRBJ2-1; 7 positions agree with TRBD1. After removal of 4 bases from V and 9 bases from J, the junction contained 6 bases not matched to a gene. This CDR3 contains 13 residues. From germline, CDR1 is MDHEN and CDR2 SYDVKM. The CDR3 spells CASSSRQGREQFF. The DNA of the CDR3 is TGTGCCAGCAGTTCAAGACAGGGTCGTGAGCAGTTCTTC.

V gene TRBV12-3 or TRBV12-4 combines with J gene TRBJ1-1; D is possibly TRBD1 (6 bases). The CDR3 has 16 amino acids. V lost 5 bases, J lost 4 bases, and 20 bases lay in between. This CDR3 reads CASSGLARDRTTEAFF. The CDR3 DNA reads as TGTGCCAGCAGTGGGCTGGCAAGAGACAGGACCACTGAAGCTTTCTTT.

This clonotype was observed many times. V gene TRBV20-1 combines with J gene TRBJ1-6; maybe TRBD1 (5 bases). V lost 6 bases to trimming and J lost 8 bases, with 17 bases between them. Germline V gives CDR1 DFQATT, CDR2 SNEGSKA (reference sequence). The length of the CDR3 is 14 residues. CDR3 bases: TGCAGTGCGCCAGGGAATGGCCTAGATTCACCCCTCCACTTT. Its translation is CSAPGNGLDSPLHF.